These 24 T cell receptor beta chains were all obtained from the same sample, sequenced in a study of identical twins. TCRdb reprocessed the 5' RACE reads via MiXCR and lists one record per CDR3 protein. The sample carries about 790,000 distinct CDR3 sequences, 15% to 20% recorded once. These same data were also listed under a study on T cells expressing NK-cell markers.

Input material: PBMCs. These receptors were collected from a woman aged 18 to 35 in good health.

This clonotype was seen ten or more times. The chain combines TRBV9 with TRBJ2-6; TRBD2 matches at 10 bases. The trim removed 0 bases at V and 4 bases at J, leaving 4 bases unmatched. The germline V gene has CDR1 SGDLS and CDR2 YYNGEE. This CDR3 is built from 17 residues. The CDR3 protein is CASSVGLAGAGANVLTF. The CDR3, as DNA: TGTGCCAGCAGCGTAGGCCTAGCGGGAGCCGGGGCCAACGTCCTGACTTTC.

V is TRBV2 and J is TRBJ2-7, with TRBD2 matching 8 bases. This CDR3 is built from 16 residues. V dropped 4 bases and J dropped 2; count of bases not matched to a gene: 10. CDR1 SNHLY and CDR2 FYNNEI come from the germline V gene. CDR3 protein: CASSGVPSGPAYEQYF. CDR3 in DNA: TGTGCCAGCAGTGGAGTGCCTAGCGGGCCCGCCTACGAGCAGTACTTC.

This clonotype was counted only a few times. The chain couples TRBV29-1 to TRBJ1-2, with D hard to call. The V and J ends lost 5 bases and 2 bases respectively, with 9 bases between them. There are 12 residues in the CDR3. Per germline, CDR1 SQVTM and CDR2 ANQGSEA. Here the CDR3 reads CSVLGRNYGYTF. As DNA, the CDR3 is TGCAGCGTTTTAGGACGGAACTATGGCTACACCTTC.

This clonotype has a handful of counts. V and J are TRBV20-1 and TRBJ2-1, with 9 nucleotides matching TRBD2. CDR1 and CDR2 from the germline V gene are DFQATT and SNEGSKA (reference sequence). CDR3 size: 13 residues. V lost 5 bases and J lost 6; bases outside the gene matches: 5. The CDR3, as DNA: TGCAGTGCTGAGCGGGGGGCCCCCAATGAGCAGTTCTTC. This gives the protein CSAERGAPNEQFF.

The rearrangement uses TRBV27 and TRBJ1-5, with D tentatively TRBD1 (5 bases). V lost 5 bases to trimming and J lost 1 base, with 9 bases between them. The length of the CDR3 is 14 residues. Germline CDR1 and CDR2: MNHEY and SMNVEV (reference sequence). CDR3 sequence: CASSGGLSNQPQHF. The CDR3 DNA reads as TGTGCCAGCAGTGGGGGGTTAAGCAATCAGCCCCAGCATTTT.

This clonotype was counted many times. The V call is TRBV29-1, the J call TRBJ1-2; 11 nucleotides agree with TRBD1. Losses at the gene ends were 6 bases for V and 8 bases for J; bases not matched to a gene: 8. Germline V lookup: CDR1 SQVTM, CDR2 ANQGSEA. This CDR3 has 13 residues. The CDR3 region is CSVGTGTGGGYTF. The CDR3 coding sequence is TGCAGCGTGGGCACCGGGACAGGGGGAGGCTACACCTTC.

This clonotype was counted many times. The rearrangement joins TRBV7-9 to TRBJ1-1; no clear D gene. Trimming removed 5 bases from V and 4 bases from J, with 17 bases in between. The germline CDR1 and CDR2 sequences are SEHNR and FQNEAQ (reference sequence). CDR3 length: 15 amino acids. The CDR3 DNA follows: TGTGCCAGCAGCCCACCAAACCGGGAGACCACTGAAGCTTTCTTT. It specifies CASSPPNRETTEAFF.

The chain combines TRBV5-1 with TRBJ2-1, with D possibly matching TRBD1 (6 bases). The ends were cut back, 2 bases at V and 9 bases at J, with 12 bases in the middle. The CDR3 is 13 amino acids. Germline values: CDR1 SGHRS, CDR2 YFSETQ. In DNA, the CDR3 is TGCGCCAGCAGCTTAAGGACAGATGGTGAGCAGTTCTTC. It translates to CASSLRTDGEQFF.

This chain links TRBV7-8 with TRBJ2-7; no reliable D call. From germline, CDR1 is SGHVS and CDR2 FQNEAQ. There are 14 residues in the CDR3. Deletions cut 5 bases from V and 1 base from J, with 12 bases between. The CDR3 coding sequence is TGTGCCAGCAGCCCCCGGACGCCTTCCTACGAGCAGTACTTC. The encoded protein is CASSPRTPSYEQYF. Looking up the rest from reference TRBV7-8 and TRBJ2-7 gives the full variable domain: GAGVSQSPRYKVAKRGQDVALRCDPISGHVSLFWYQQALGQGPEFLTYFQNEAQLDKSGLPSDRFFAERPEGSVSTLKIQRTQQEDSAVYLCASSPRTPSYEQYFGPGTRLTVT.

V is TRBV7-2 and J is TRBJ2-1; D is unresolved. The CDR3 has 15 amino acids. The V end was cut by 5 bases, the J end by 4 bases, with 15 bases between. Per germline, CDR1 SGHTA and CDR2 FQGNSA. The CDR3 is CASSNPPTLYNEQFF. The CDR3 DNA is TGTGCCAGCAGCAACCCGCCCACTCTTTACAATGAGCAGTTCTTC.

V and J are TRBV20-1 and TRBJ1-2; weak D call: TRBD1 (5 bases). Germline assignment: CDR1 DFQATT and CDR2 SNEGSKA (reference sequence). The CDR3 consists of 14 residues. Trimming took off 0 bases at V and 4 bases at J, with 12 bases between the two ends. CDR3: CSARDQRGSYGYTF. The CDR3 DNA reads TGCAGTGCTAGAGATCAGCGGGGGTCCTATGGCTACACCTTC.

This clonotype was seen more than once but under ten times. The CDR3 reads CASSPGTVSEQYF. As DNA, the CDR3 is TGTGCCAGCAGCCCCGGGACGGTCTCCGAGCAGTACTTC. The chain combines TRBV7-9 with TRBJ2-7; D is tentatively TRBD1 or TRBD2 (5 bases each). The germline CDR1 and CDR2 sequences are SEHNR and FQNEAQ (reference sequence). The germline V and J ends were trimmed by 5 bases and 6 bases, with 14 bases remaining between them. The CDR3 contains 13 residues.

This clonotype was seen only a few times. The chain links TRBV6-5 to TRBJ2-1; no reliable D call. The germline gives CDR1 MNHEY, CDR2 SVGAGI. The CDR3 sequence is 13 residues long. V lost 4 bases and J lost 6, with 10 bases in between. The CDR3 DNA follows: TGTGCCAGCAGTTCCCCGGATCGCAATGAGCAGTTCTTC. Translating gives CASSSPDRNEQFF.

V and J are TRBV20-1 and TRBJ2-1; no definite D call. The CDR3 is made up of 12 amino acids. Germline V CDR1 and CDR2: DFQATT, SNEGSKA (reference sequence). Between the trimmed V and J ends, which lost 3 bases and 7 bases, there was a span of 10 bases. CDR3 nucleotide sequence: TGCAGTGCTAGCGGGTATAATAATGAGCAGTTCTTC. This translates into CSASGYNNEQFF.

The table lists this clonotype with a few counts. This sequence joins TRBV12-3 or TRBV12-4 and TRBJ1-6; 7 bases map to TRBD1. V lost 7 bases and J lost 6; bases outside the gene matches: 6. This CDR3 spans 14 amino acids. As DNA, the CDR3 is TGTGCCAGCACCCCGCGACAGGGTAATTCACCCCTCCACTTT. Its translation: CASTPRQGNSPLHF.

This chain connects TRBV20-1 to TRBJ2-1, with 8 bases lining up with TRBD2. The CDR3 runs to 11 residues. Germline CDR1 and CDR2: DFQATT and SNEGSKA (reference sequence). The CDR3 here is CSLSGGREQFF. The DNA for the CDR3 is TGCAGCTTGAGCGGGGGAAGGGAGCAGTTCTTC.

The chain uses TRBV12-3 or TRBV12-4 and TRBJ2-1; D unresolved. V was shortened by 4 bases and J by 7 bases, with 20 bases between the two germline ends. The CDR3 covers 16 residues. DNA for the CDR3: TGTGCCAGCAGTTCCCTCTTCCGGGTAACAATGAATGAGCAGTTCTTC. It translates to CASSSLFRVTMNEQFF.

This clonotype was seen more than once but under ten times. This chain uses TRBV5-1 with TRBJ2-2; D is ambiguous. V dropped 1 base and J dropped 1 base, with 8 bases sitting between them. CDR1 and CDR2 from the germline V gene are SGHRS and YFSETQ. The CDR3 runs 15 residues. As DNA, the CDR3 is TGCGCCAGCAGCTTGCTCGACGGGAACACCGGGGAGCTGTTTTTT. As protein: CASSLLDGNTGELFF.

This clonotype appeared many times. The rearrangement links TRBV29-1 to TRBJ1-1; the D is unclear. The germline V gene encodes CDR1 SQVTM and CDR2 ANQGSEA. The CDR3 is 12 residues long. V lost 4 bases to trimming and J lost 0 bases, with 6 bases between them. The DNA for the CDR3 is TGCAGCGTTGGAAGGGTGAACACTGAAGCTTTCTTT. The encoded protein is CSVGRVNTEAFF. The complete variable domain, with remaining parts taken from reference TRBV29-1 and TRBJ1-1, reads SAVISQKPSRDICQRGTSLTIQCQVDSQVTMMFWYRQQPGQSLTLIATANQGSEATYESGFVIDKFPISRPNLTFSTLTVSNMSPEDSSIYLCSVGRVNTEAFFGQGTRLTVV.

The chain has TRBV6-5 and TRBJ1-5; possibly TRBD1 for D (6 bases). The CDR3 has 15 residues. Germline values: CDR1 MNHEY, CDR2 SVGAGI. V was pared by 1 base and J by 4 bases, with 11 bases between. CDR3 amino acids: CASSYLDSTNQPQHF. In DNA form, the CDR3 reads TGTGCCAGCAGTTACTTGGACAGTACAAATCAGCCCCAGCATTTT.

The J gene is TRBJ1-4, the V gene TRBV6-1; D might be TRBD1 (5 bases). Trimming pared 2 bases from V and 4 bases from J, leaving 14 bases between. The CDR3 loop spans 16 amino acids. Germline V gene data show CDR1 as MNHNS and CDR2 as SASEGT. CDR3 protein: CASSERGRAVNEKLFF. As DNA, the CDR3 is TGTGCCAGCAGTGAACGGGGCAGGGCGGTTAATGAAAAACTGTTTTTT.

A few counts support this clonotype. The junction departs from germline at one end; a sequencing error may be responsible. This chain links TRBV29-1 with TRBJ1-1, with TRBD1 as a possible D gene (5 bases). This CDR3 region has 12 residues. From germline, CDR1 is SQVTM and CDR2 ANQGSEA. CDR3 sequence (DNA): TGCAGCGGTGAACGGCAGGGCTCTGAAGCTTTCTTT. Its protein product is CSGERQGSEAFF.

This clonotype was seen a few times. This sequence joins TRBV15 and TRBJ2-3; weak D call: TRBD1 (8 bases). This CDR3 contains 18 residues. V was clipped by 0 bases and J by 1 base, with 17 bases between them. Germline assignment: CDR1 LNHNV and CDR2 YYDKDF (reference sequence). The CDR3 nucleotides read TGTGCCACCAGCAGAGAGGATCAGGGGGCGGGAGGCACAGATACGCAGTATTTT. This gives the protein CATSREDQGAGGTDTQYF. The full variable domain, in which reference TRBV15 and TRBJ2-3 provide the parts outside the CDR3, is DAMVIQNPRYQVTQFGKPVTLSCSQTLNHNVMYWYQQKSSQAPKLLFHYYDKDFNNEADTPDNFQSRRPNTSFCFLDIRSPGLGDTAMYLCATSREDQGAGGTDTQYFGPGTRLTVL.

This chain links TRBV15 with TRBJ1-5; TRBD1 matches 9 bases. The CDR3 sequence is 16 residues long. Trimming at V came to 3 bases and at J to 5 bases, leaving 8 bases not matched to a gene. Germline assignment: CDR1 LNHNV and CDR2 YYDKDF (reference sequence). The CDR3 sequence is CATSRAPGQGYQPQHF. CDR3 in DNA: TGTGCCACCAGCAGGGCTCCAGGACAGGGGTATCAGCCCCAGCATTTT.